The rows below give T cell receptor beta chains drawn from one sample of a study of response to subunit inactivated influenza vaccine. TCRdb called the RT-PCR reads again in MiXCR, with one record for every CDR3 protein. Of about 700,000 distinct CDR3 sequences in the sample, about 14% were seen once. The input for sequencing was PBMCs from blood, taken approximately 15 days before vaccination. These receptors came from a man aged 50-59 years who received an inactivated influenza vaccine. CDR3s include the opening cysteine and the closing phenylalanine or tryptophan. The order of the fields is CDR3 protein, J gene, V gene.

CDR3: CASSYRLAGGAGELFF
J: TRBJ2-2
V: TRBV6-5

CDR3: CSPLAGSYNEQFF
J: TRBJ2-1
V: TRBV20-1

CDR3: CASSWGTNSNTEAFF
J: TRBJ1-1
V: TRBV19

CDR3: CASSPFRDSQRVAKNIQYF
J: TRBJ2-4
V: TRBV11-2

CDR3: CASSQPTTMLSYNEQFF
J: TRBJ2-1
V: TRBV4-1

CDR3: CSAMEANTGELFF
J: TRBJ2-2
V: TRBV29-1

CDR3: CASRARDRNTDTQYF
J: TRBJ2-3
V: TRBV12-3/TRBV12-4

CDR3: CASRIDSLGWDEQFF
J: TRBJ2-1
V: TRBV12-3/TRBV12-4

CDR3: CASSFQGTAQETQYF
J: TRBJ2-5
V: TRBV7-9

CDR3: CASSVHGGAVYEQYF
J: TRBJ2-7
V: TRBV10-2

CDR3: CASSQDLGYNEQFF
J: TRBJ2-1
V: TRBV14

CDR3: CASSQPGLAGGQQTQYF
J: TRBJ2-5
V: TRBV3-1

CDR3: CSARNRDAKLFF
J: TRBJ1-4
V: TRBV20-1

CDR3: CSVEWGTDNEQFF
J: TRBJ2-1
V: TRBV29-1

CDR3: CASSRDRLADNTGELFF
J: TRBJ2-2
V: TRBV14

CDR3: CASSPPTGGMNTEAFF
J: TRBJ1-1
V: TRBV18

CDR3: CASSLVVGREYYLMNTEAFF
J: TRBJ1-1
V: TRBV11-2

CDR3: CATKPGMTVDLYEQYF
J: TRBJ2-7
V: TRBV5-5

CDR3: CASSPTIAGEADTQYF
J: TRBJ2-3
V: TRBV7-6

CDR3: CSVEPASGSSYNEQFF
J: TRBJ2-1
V: TRBV29-1

CDR3: CASSFMADTQYF
J: TRBJ2-3
V: TRBV7-2

CDR3: CASSLQGPQETQYF
J: TRBJ2-5
V: TRBV5-1

CDR3: CASSEDRDVGELFF
J: TRBJ2-2
V: TRBV7-2

CDR3: CASSQDSSGRTGELFF
J: TRBJ2-2
V: TRBV4-2

CDR3: CASSLGQGPTGELFF
J: TRBJ2-2
V: TRBV12-3/TRBV12-4

CDR3: CASRQGQGYEQYF
J: TRBJ2-7
V: TRBV5-1

CDR3: CASSQGLAMLGELFF
J: TRBJ2-2
V: TRBV3-1

CDR3: CASSLRIASSSYNEQFF
J: TRBJ2-1
V: TRBV11-2

CDR3: CASSIDFPKKYEQYF
J: TRBJ2-7
V: TRBV7-9

CDR3: CASSLLSRNTGELFF
J: TRBJ2-2
V: TRBV7-2

CDR3: CASSFEDYAVGELFF
J: TRBJ2-2
V: TRBV5-1

CDR3: CASSPGVRGVGNEQFF
J: TRBJ2-1
V: TRBV27

CDR3: CASSQGVLSYEQYF
J: TRBJ2-7
V: TRBV3-1

CDR3: CASSISGPRQPQHF
J: TRBJ1-5
V: TRBV19

CDR3: CASSGGEDRETQYF
J: TRBJ2-5
V: TRBV2

CDR3: CSARDPAGTDTQYF
J: TRBJ2-3
V: TRBV20-1

CDR3: CASSLTAGFTQYF
J: TRBJ2-3
V: TRBV27

CDR3: CASSGGIVETQYF
J: TRBJ2-5
V: TRBV2

CDR3: CSAPGLASYNEQFF
J: TRBJ2-1
V: TRBV20-1

CDR3: CASSHGGEGRGYTF
J: TRBJ1-2
V: TRBV4-3

CDR3: CATSDSRLTDTQYF
J: TRBJ2-3
V: TRBV24-1

CDR3: CASSQFFGTGTTDTQYF
J: TRBJ2-3
V: TRBV4-1

CDR3: CSAGFDSYEQYF
J: TRBJ2-7
V: TRBV29-1

CDR3: CASSQAWPGDYGYTF
J: TRBJ1-2
V: TRBV4-3

CDR3: CASSQGMAGDQETQYF
J: TRBJ2-5
V: TRBV4-1

CDR3: CASSLAAPGEQYF
J: TRBJ2-7
V: TRBV28

CDR3: CSASLLAGVETQYF
J: TRBJ2-5
V: TRBV20-1

CDR3: CAISRAAGENEQFF
J: TRBJ2-1
V: TRBV10-3

CDR3: CASSQDLGGAGEQFF
J: TRBJ2-1
V: TRBV4-3

CDR3: CASSLDGGGPAYNEQFF
J: TRBJ2-1
V: TRBV7-9

CDR3: CASSRSSPGGGSGELFF
J: TRBJ2-2
V: TRBV6-1

CDR3: CASSQTTVSGQFF
J: TRBJ2-1
V: TRBV7-2

CDR3: CASSLSATWTDTQYF
J: TRBJ2-3
V: TRBV12-3/TRBV12-4

CDR3: CASSFFESMEQFF
J: TRBJ2-1
V: TRBV12-3/TRBV12-4

CDR3: CASSLLSAGVLTDTQYF
J: TRBJ2-3
V: TRBV7-8

CDR3: CASSLGPSGPSGNTIYF
J: TRBJ1-3
V: TRBV7-2

CDR3: CATSDSPYSGNWDF
J: TRBJ2-5
V: TRBV24-1

CDR3: CSDEGLHFNTEAFF
J: TRBJ1-1
V: TRBV29-1

CDR3: CASSLVRTSGGSHF
J: TRBJ2-3
V: TRBV7-2

CDR3: CASSLGQGAIYAQSSESYEQYF
J: TRBJ2-7
V: TRBV5-1